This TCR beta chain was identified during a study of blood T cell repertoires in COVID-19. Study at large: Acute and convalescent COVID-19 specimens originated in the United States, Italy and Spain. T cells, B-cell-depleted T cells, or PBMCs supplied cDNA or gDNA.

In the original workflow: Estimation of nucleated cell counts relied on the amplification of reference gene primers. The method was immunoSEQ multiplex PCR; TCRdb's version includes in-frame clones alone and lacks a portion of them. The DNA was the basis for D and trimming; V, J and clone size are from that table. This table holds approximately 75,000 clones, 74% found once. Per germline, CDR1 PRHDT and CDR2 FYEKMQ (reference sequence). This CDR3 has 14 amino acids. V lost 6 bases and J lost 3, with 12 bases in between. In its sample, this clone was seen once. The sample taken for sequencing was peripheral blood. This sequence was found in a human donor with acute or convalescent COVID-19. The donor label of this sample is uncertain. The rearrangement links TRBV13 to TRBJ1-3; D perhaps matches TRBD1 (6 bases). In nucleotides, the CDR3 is TGTGCCAGCAGTTATACAGGGAGTGGAAACACCATATATTTT. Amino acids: CASSYTGSGNTIYF.